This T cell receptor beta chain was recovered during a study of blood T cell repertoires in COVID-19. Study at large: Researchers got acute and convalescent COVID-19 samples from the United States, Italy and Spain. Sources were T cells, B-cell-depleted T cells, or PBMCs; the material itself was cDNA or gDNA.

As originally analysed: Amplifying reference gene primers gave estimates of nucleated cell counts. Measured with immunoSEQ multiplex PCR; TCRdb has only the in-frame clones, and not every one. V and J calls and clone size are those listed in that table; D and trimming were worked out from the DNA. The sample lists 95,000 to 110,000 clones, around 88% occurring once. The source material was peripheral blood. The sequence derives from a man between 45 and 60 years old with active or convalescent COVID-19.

The CDR3 nucleotides are TGTGCCAGCATGCAGGCCCCGAATGAAAAACTGTTTTTT. Encoded protein: CASMQAPNEKLFF. The gene calls are TRBV28 and TRBJ1-4; D unclear. The CDR3 spans 13 residues. CDR1 and CDR2 (germline): MDHEN, SYDVKM. The V end was cut by 7 bases, the J end by 5 bases, with 11 bases between. The full variable domain, completed using reference TRBV28 and TRBJ1-4, is DVKVTQSSRYLVKRTGEKVFLECVQDMDHENMFWYRQDPGLGLRLIYFSYDVKMKEKGDIPEGYSVSREKKERFSLILESASTNQTSMYLCASMQAPNEKLFFGSGTQLSVL.